This T cell receptor beta chain originates from a study of tumor-infiltrating lymphocytes in oesophageal squamous cell carcinoma. Trimming removed 7 bases at V and 2 bases at J, with 18 bases between. Germline CDR1 MDHEN, CDR2 SYDVKM. The CDR3 consists of 16 residues. TCRdb reprocessed the PCR reads via MiXCR and lists one record per CDR3 protein. The top ten hold about 19% of the sample, which has about 22,000 distinct CDR3 sequences, roughly 32% seen once. This TCR derives from a female donor with esophageal squamous cell carcinoma. The rearrangement uses TRBV28 and TRBJ1-5; a possible D gene is TRBD1 (5 bases). Sequencing was performed on esophageal tumor tissue. The CDR3 here is CASNLPRAGGNQPQHF. DNA for the CDR3: TGTGCCAGCAACCTTCCCAGGGCGGGGGGCAATCAGCCCCAGCATTTT.